This is a list of T cell receptor beta chains from one sample in a study of beta chain features in type 1 diabetes. Clones were sequenced by immunoSEQ multiplex PCR, and TCRdb holds only the in-frame ones, with some missing. The data show 680,000 or so clones, with 15% to 17% seen just once and about 0.086% held by the top ten. The sequenced sample was naive CD4+ T cells from blood. The source of these receptors is a man aged 18 to 30 in good health. Both conserved end residues are part of each CDR3. The D gene is left open where the match is weak. Clone size appears in some rows only: once, few, many, or a class for an expanded clone.

d_gene: NA
j_gene: TRBJ1-4
v_gene: TRBV6-5
len: 13
abundance: NA
CDR3nt: TGTGCCAGCAGTCACAGGGAGCCCGAAAAACTGTTTTTT
CDR3aa: CASSHREPEKLFF

d_gene: NA
j_gene: TRBJ1-2
v_gene: TRBV29-1
len: 13
abundance: few
CDR3nt: TGCAGCGTTGTTCGATATTCAAACTATGGCTACACCTTC
CDR3aa: CSVVRYSNYGYTF

d_gene: NA
j_gene: TRBJ1-1
v_gene: TRBV15
len: 11
abundance: few
CDR3nt: TGTGCCACCAGCCCCGGGACAGAAGCTTTCTTT
CDR3aa: CATSPGTEAFF

d_gene: TRBD2
j_gene: TRBJ2-7
v_gene: TRBV5-6
len: 17
abundance: NA
CDR3nt: TGTGCCAGCACCAGGAGGGTTAGCGGGAGTAAAGCCTACGAGCAGTACTTC
CDR3aa: CASTRRVSGSKAYEQYF

d_gene: TRBD2
j_gene: TRBJ2-1
v_gene: TRBV19
len: 14
abundance: NA
CDR3nt: TGTGCCAGTAGTAAGGCGGGGGGGCGTGGTGAGCAGTTCTTC
CDR3aa: CASSKAGGRGEQFF

d_gene: NA
j_gene: TRBJ2-7
v_gene: TRBV28
len: 12
abundance: NA
CDR3nt: TGTGCCAGCAGTTTAACCGCGTACGAGCAGTACTTC
CDR3aa: CASSLTAYEQYF

d_gene: NA
j_gene: TRBJ2-1
v_gene: TRBV5-1
len: 15
abundance: NA
CDR3nt: TGCGCCAGCAGCTTATTGACAGATTCCTACAATGAGCAGTTCTTC
CDR3aa: CASSLLTDSYNEQFF

d_gene: NA
j_gene: TRBJ1-1
v_gene: TRBV5-1
len: 17
abundance: NA
CDR3nt: TGCGCCAGCAGCAAGGGACGGAGCCTCCTAATGAACACTGAAGCTTTCTTT
CDR3aa: CASSKGRSLLMNTEAFF

d_gene: NA
j_gene: TRBJ2-3
v_gene: TRBV19
len: 18
abundance: few
CDR3nt: TGTGCCAGTAGCCACTCCCAGGGGTCACATACTAGCACAGATACGCAGTATTTT
CDR3aa: CASSHSQGSHTSTDTQYF

d_gene: NA
j_gene: TRBJ2-7
v_gene: TRBV6-5
len: 11
abundance: NA
CDR3nt: TGTGCCAGCAGTTTCACAGGGAACCAGTACTTC
CDR3aa: CASSFTGNQYF

d_gene: NA
j_gene: TRBJ1-1
v_gene: TRBV18
len: 12
abundance: NA
CDR3nt: TGTGCCAGCTCACTAGGGACCGTAGAAGCTTTCTTT
CDR3aa: CASSLGTVEAFF

d_gene: NA
j_gene: TRBJ2-5
v_gene: TRBV19
len: 13
abundance: NA
CDR3nt: TGTGCCAGTAGTATCAGGGGCCAAGAGACCCAGTACTTC
CDR3aa: CASSIRGQETQYF

d_gene: NA
j_gene: TRBJ2-1
v_gene: TRBV19
len: 13
abundance: few
CDR3nt: TGTGCCAGTAGTATACCGACCAACCTTGAGCAGTTCTTC
CDR3aa: CASSIPTNLEQFF

d_gene: NA
j_gene: TRBJ2-3
v_gene: TRBV28
len: 15
abundance: NA
CDR3nt: TGTGCCAGCACCACGGGGGTTCTGGGGACAGATACGCAGTATTTT
CDR3aa: CASTTGVLGTDTQYF

d_gene: TRBD2
j_gene: TRBJ2-5
v_gene: TRBV9
len: 16
abundance: NA
CDR3nt: TGTGCCAGCAGCGTAGGGCTAGCGGATGCCCAAGAGACCCAGTACTTC
CDR3aa: CASSVGLADAQETQYF

d_gene: NA
j_gene: TRBJ2-5
v_gene: TRBV6-6
len: 11
abundance: few
CDR3nt: TGTGCCATCAGTCAGCAAGAGACCCAGTACTTC
CDR3aa: CAISQQETQYF

d_gene: TRBD2
j_gene: TRBJ2-5
v_gene: TRBV4-3
len: 17
abundance: NA
CDR3nt: TGCGCCAGCAGCCAGGACAGGACTAGCGGGAGGGGGAAGACCCAGTACTTC
CDR3aa: CASSQDRTSGRGKTQYF

d_gene: NA
j_gene: TRBJ1-2
v_gene: TRBV7-2
len: 14
abundance: NA
CDR3nt: TGTGCCAGCAGCTTCGACAGGACTAACTATGGCTACACCTTC
CDR3aa: CASSFDRTNYGYTF

d_gene: NA
j_gene: TRBJ2-4
v_gene: TRBV10-3
len: 14
abundance: NA
CDR3nt: TGTGCCATGGCGAATACCGCAGACAAAAACATTCAGTACTTC
CDR3aa: CAMANTADKNIQYF

d_gene: NA
j_gene: TRBJ1-2
v_gene: TRBV4-1
len: 13
abundance: NA
CDR3nt: TGCGCCAGCAGCCAAGAAGTACGCTATGGCTACACCTTC
CDR3aa: CASSQEVRYGYTF

d_gene: NA
j_gene: TRBJ2-7
v_gene: TRBV7-2
len: 11
abundance: many
CDR3nt: TGTGCCAGCAGCCAGGTTGACGAGCAGTACTTC
CDR3aa: CASSQVDEQYF

d_gene: NA
j_gene: TRBJ2-1
v_gene: TRBV9
len: 15
abundance: NA
CDR3nt: TGTGCCAGCAGCGTAGTGACTGGGCACTACAATGAGCAGTTCTTC
CDR3aa: CASSVVTGHYNEQFF

d_gene: TRBD2
j_gene: TRBJ2-3
v_gene: TRBV10-3
len: 15
abundance: many
CDR3nt: TGTGCCATCAGGAAGGCTAGCGGGAGTTCAGATACGCAGTATTTT
CDR3aa: CAIRKASGSSDTQYF

d_gene: NA
j_gene: TRBJ1-4
v_gene: TRBV11-2
len: 16
abundance: NA
CDR3nt: TGTGCCAGCAGCCCGAGGCGGGGGGCAACTAATGAAAAACTGTTTTTT
CDR3aa: CASSPRRGATNEKLFF

d_gene: TRBD1
j_gene: TRBJ2-7
v_gene: TRBV5-1
len: 15
abundance: NA
CDR3nt: TGCGCCAGCAGCTTGCTCCCCGGGACAGGGGAGGCGCAGTACTTC
CDR3aa: CASSLLPGTGEAQYF

d_gene: NA
j_gene: TRBJ2-1
v_gene: TRBV9
len: 14
abundance: NA
CDR3nt: TGTGCCAGCAGCCGGCTCAGGACCGTCGGCGAGCAGTTCTTC
CDR3aa: CASSRLRTVGEQFF

d_gene: NA
j_gene: TRBJ2-3
v_gene: TRBV5-1
len: 13
abundance: NA
CDR3nt: TGCGCCAGCACACGGGGGAGCACAGATACGCAGTATTTT
CDR3aa: CASTRGSTDTQYF

d_gene: NA
j_gene: TRBJ2-1
v_gene: TRBV19
len: 11
abundance: few
CDR3nt: TGTGCCAGTAGCTCCTACAATGAGCAGTTCTTC
CDR3aa: CASSSYNEQFF

d_gene: NA
j_gene: TRBJ2-7
v_gene: TRBV7-2
len: 15
abundance: few
CDR3nt: TGTGCCAGCAGCTTACCGTTCCGGGCCGAATACGAGCAGTACTTC
CDR3aa: CASSLPFRAEYEQYF

d_gene: TRBD2
j_gene: TRBJ2-1
v_gene: TRBV7-2
len: 16
abundance: NA
CDR3nt: TGTGCCAGCAGCCCGATAGCGGGAGTTGTCTACAATGAGCAGTTCTTC
CDR3aa: CASSPIAGVVYNEQFF

d_gene: NA
j_gene: TRBJ2-7
v_gene: TRBV29-1
len: 14
abundance: NA
CDR3nt: TGCAGCGTTCGGACTACCCTTAGCTCCTACGAGCAGTACTTC
CDR3aa: CSVRTTLSSYEQYF

d_gene: NA
j_gene: TRBJ2-1
v_gene: TRBV7-9
len: 15
abundance: few
CDR3nt: TGTGCCAGCAGCCTGGGGGAGGTAGCGAGGAATGAGCAGTTCTTC
CDR3aa: CASSLGEVARNEQFF

d_gene: NA
j_gene: TRBJ1-5
v_gene: TRBV5-4
len: 15
abundance: NA
CDR3nt: TGTGCCAGCAGCCCGGACAATTCAGGCAATCAGCCCCAGCATTTT
CDR3aa: CASSPDNSGNQPQHF

d_gene: NA
j_gene: TRBJ2-2
v_gene: TRBV7-2
len: 14
abundance: few
CDR3nt: TGTGCCAGCAGCTTAGCCGGGTTTACCGGGGAGCTGTTTTTT
CDR3aa: CASSLAGFTGELFF

d_gene: TRBD1
j_gene: TRBJ2-5
v_gene: TRBV14
len: 13
abundance: many
CDR3nt: TGTGCCAGCAGTAGACAGGGTTGGGAGACCCAGTACTTC
CDR3aa: CASSRQGWETQYF

d_gene: NA
j_gene: TRBJ2-7
v_gene: TRBV4-3
len: 14
abundance: few
CDR3nt: TGCGCCAGCAGCCACCGAGAGTCAGGCTACGAGCAGTACTTC
CDR3aa: CASSHRESGYEQYF

d_gene: NA
j_gene: TRBJ1-5
v_gene: TRBV30
len: 14
abundance: NA
CDR3nt: TGTGCCTGGACCACCCAAGGTAGCAATCAGCCCCAGCATTTT
CDR3aa: CAWTTQGSNQPQHF

d_gene: TRBD1
j_gene: TRBJ1-4
v_gene: TRBV19
len: 14
abundance: few
CDR3nt: TGTGCCAGTAGGATGGGACAGAGAAATGAAAAACTGTTTTTT
CDR3aa: CASRMGQRNEKLFF

d_gene: TRBD2
j_gene: TRBJ2-1
v_gene: TRBV4-2
len: 16
abundance: few
CDR3nt: TGTGCCAGCAGCCAAGATTGGCCAGGGAGGGGCAATGAGCAGTTCTTC
CDR3aa: CASSQDWPGRGNEQFF

d_gene: NA
j_gene: TRBJ2-6
v_gene: TRBV6-6
len: 12
abundance: NA
CDR3nt: TGTGCCACCGACCCTGGGGCCAACGTCCTGACTTTC
CDR3aa: CATDPGANVLTF

d_gene: NA
j_gene: TRBJ2-2
v_gene: TRBV6-5
len: 13
abundance: once
CDR3nt: TGTGCCAGCACGCCCTTAGGGGCCGGGGAGCTGTTTTTT
CDR3aa: CASTPLGAGELFF

d_gene: NA
j_gene: TRBJ1-2
v_gene: TRBV7-2
len: 14
abundance: once
CDR3nt: TGTGCCAGCAGCTTAAAACAGGCAGCTAGCAGCTACACCTTC
CDR3aa: CASSLKQAASSYTF

d_gene: TRBD2
j_gene: TRBJ2-1
v_gene: TRBV18
len: 18
abundance: NA
CDR3nt: TGTGCCAGCTCACCAGGGCTAGCGGGAGGGATCTCCTACAATGAGCAGTTCTTC
CDR3aa: CASSPGLAGGISYNEQFF

d_gene: TRBD2
j_gene: TRBJ2-3
v_gene: TRBV10-3
len: 12
abundance: few
CDR3nt: TGTGCCACCCTAGGGTCTACGGGGGGGCAGTATTTT
CDR3aa: CATLGSTGGQYF

d_gene: NA
j_gene: TRBJ1-6
v_gene: TRBV13
len: 11
abundance: few
CDR3nt: TGTGCCAGCAGCGTTAATTCACCCCTCCACTTT
CDR3aa: CASSVNSPLHF